The 13 T cell receptor beta chains presented below share a single source sample, sequenced in a study of OX40 agonist ivuxolimab in advanced cancers. The protocol was immunoSEQ multiplex PCR, while the TCRdb copy is restricted to in-frame clones and leaves out a portion. The sample includes fewer than 30,000 clones, around 82% seen only once; the top ten take about a sixth. Source: CD4+ or CD8+ T cells sorted from blood, taken in a trial of the OX40 agonist ivuxolimab. The receptors stem from an adult with an advanced solid tumor such as melanoma, head and neck, liver or kidney cancer.

This chain links TRBV4-1 with TRBJ2-1; D is perhaps TRBD2 (6 bases). The germline V gene has CDR1 MGHRA and CDR2 YSYEKL. The CDR3 has 16 residues. The V and J ends lost 3 bases and 0 bases respectively, with 12 bases between them. CDR3 amino acids: CASSQRDPSSYNEQFF. CDR3 coding DNA: TGCGCCAGCAGCCAGCGGGACCCGAGCTCCTACAATGAGCAGTTCTTC.

As DNA, the CDR3 is TGTGCCAGCAGTTTCCGGACCCAGGCCTTTTATGGCTACACCTTC. Protein sequence: CASSFRTQAFYGYTF. The chain links TRBV28 to TRBJ1-2, with D unclear. The CDR3 runs to 15 residues. V lost 3 bases to trimming and J lost 5 bases, with 16 bases between them. CDR1 and CDR2 (germline): MDHEN, SYDVKM.

The chain is built from TRBV27 and TRBJ1-6, with D tentatively TRBD1 (5 bases). CDR3 length: 13 residues. V gave up 8 bases and J gave up 7 bases, with 12 bases separating them. CDR1 is MNHEY, CDR2 SMNVEV, per germline (reference sequence). The CDR3 nucleotides read TGTGCCAGCCCCGGGGCGCGAAATTCACCCCTCCACTTT. Protein: CASPGARNSPLHF.

The gene calls are TRBV2 and TRBJ2-3, with 9 bases matching TRBD1. The trim removed 10 bases at V and 2 bases at J, leaving 4 bases unmatched. Germline CDR1 is SNHLY and CDR2 is FYNNEI. CDR3 length: 13 residues. Here the CDR3 reads CAMTGGLTDTQYF. In nucleotides, the CDR3 is TGTGCCATGACAGGGGGTCTCACAGATACGCAGTATTTT. The full variable domain, its missing parts supplied by reference TRBV2 and TRBJ2-3, is EPEVTQTPSHQVTQMGQEVILRCVPISNHLYFYWYRQILGQKVEFLVSFYNNEISEKSEIFDDQFSVERPDGSNFTLKIRSTKLEDSAMYFCAMTGGLTDTQYFGPGTRLTVL.

Comment on this clone: Other DNA sequences in the same sample also yield this CDR3. The chain is built from TRBV5-1 and TRBJ2-3; a weak D match, TRBD1 (6 bases). The V end was cut by 2 bases, the J end by 2 bases, with 12 bases between. Germline V lookup: CDR1 SGHRS, CDR2 YFSETQ. The CDR3 covers 15 residues. CDR3 amino acids: CASSFQGPNTDTQYF. The CDR3 DNA sequence: TGCGCCAGCAGCTTCCAGGGGCCTAACACAGATACGCAGTATTTT.

The chain combines TRBV6-6 with TRBJ2-7; perhaps TRBD1 as D (5 bases). The CDR3 covers 16 residues. Germline V lookup: CDR1 MNHNY, CDR2 SVGAGI (reference sequence). With 0 bases removed from V and 0 bases from J, the gap between germline ends came to 12 bases. The DNA of the CDR3 is TGTGCCAGCAGTTACTCGAGGCAGGGATTCTCCTACGAGCAGTACTTC. Its protein is CASSYSRQGFSYEQYF.

V and J are TRBV29-1 and TRBJ2-7; D uncertain. Germline V CDR1 and CDR2: SQVTM, ANQGSEA. The CDR3 runs 11 residues. V lost 5 bases and J 7 bases, leaving 12 bases between the germline ends. CDR3 nucleotide sequence: TGCAGCGTTAAAAACTATGGGGAGCAGTACTTC. Residues: CSVKNYGEQYF.

The genes are TRBV4-1 and TRBJ2-5; D may correspond to TRBD1 or TRBD2 (5 bases each). Germline V gives CDR1 MGHRA, CDR2 YSYEKL. The V and J ends lost 4 bases and 1 base respectively, with 16 bases between them. This CDR3 is built from 16 residues. The DNA of the CDR3 is TGCGCCAGCAGCCCTGGACCTCTGGGGACCCAAGAGACCCAGTACTTC. It is translated as CASSPGPLGTQETQYF.

This clone appeared a few times. J is TRBJ1-5 and V is TRBV27; D is unresolved. This CDR3 region has 13 residues. Trimming cost V 2 bases and J 3 bases, with 5 bases left between them. Germline values: CDR1 MNHEY, CDR2 SMNVEV (reference sequence). The CDR3 region is CASSLGINQPQHF. The CDR3 nucleotides are TGTGCCAGCAGTTTAGGGATCAATCAGCCCCAGCATTTT.

This clone was recorded a few times. CDR3 in DNA: TGTGCCAGCAGACTCAGGGCCATGAACACTGAAGCTTTCTTT. This encodes CASRLRAMNTEAFF. V gene TRBV28 combines with J gene TRBJ1-1; perhaps TRBD1 as D (5 bases). This CDR3 is built from 14 residues. Looked up from germline, CDR1 is MDHEN and CDR2 is SYDVKM. V was shortened by 6 bases and J by 0 bases, with 11 bases between the two germline ends.

About this clone: A junction end diverges from the germline sequence, so it may reflect a read error. The chain combines TRBV7-9 with TRBJ2-7; possibly TRBD1 for D (5 bases). In germline, CDR1 is SEHNR, CDR2 FQNEAQ (reference sequence). The CDR3 covers 15 residues. The CDR3 sequence is CASSQVQGADYEQYF. CDR3 in DNA: TGCGCCAGCAGCCAAGTACAAGGGGCCGACTACGAGCAGTACTTC.

Relative to its sample, this clone is medium-sized. This chain uses TRBV13 with TRBJ2-1, with 8 bases that match TRBD2. CDR3 length: 14 amino acids. In germline, CDR1 is PRHDT, CDR2 FYEKMQ (reference sequence). V shed 1 base and J 10 bases; nucleotides not matched to a gene: 6. CDR3 bases: TGTGCCAGCAGCTTAGTTAGCGGGGAAAGCGAGCAGTTCTTC. Residues: CASSLVSGESEQFF. The full variable domain, its missing parts supplied by reference TRBV13 and TRBJ2-1, is AAGVIQSPRHLIKEKRETATLKCYPIPRHDTVYWYQQGPGQDPQFLISFYEKMQSDKGSIPDRFSAQQFSDYHSELNMSSLELGDSALYFCASSLVSGESEQFFGPGTRLTVL.

The chain links TRBV6-1 to TRBJ2-2; D unclear. This CDR3 is built from 12 residues. Germline V gene sequence: CDR1 MNHNS, CDR2 SASEGT. V was trimmed by 3 bases and J by 5 bases, leaving 4 bases between them. This CDR3 is CASSDVTGELFF. For the CDR3, the DNA is TGTGCCAGCAGTGACGTAACCGGGGAGCTGTTTTTT.